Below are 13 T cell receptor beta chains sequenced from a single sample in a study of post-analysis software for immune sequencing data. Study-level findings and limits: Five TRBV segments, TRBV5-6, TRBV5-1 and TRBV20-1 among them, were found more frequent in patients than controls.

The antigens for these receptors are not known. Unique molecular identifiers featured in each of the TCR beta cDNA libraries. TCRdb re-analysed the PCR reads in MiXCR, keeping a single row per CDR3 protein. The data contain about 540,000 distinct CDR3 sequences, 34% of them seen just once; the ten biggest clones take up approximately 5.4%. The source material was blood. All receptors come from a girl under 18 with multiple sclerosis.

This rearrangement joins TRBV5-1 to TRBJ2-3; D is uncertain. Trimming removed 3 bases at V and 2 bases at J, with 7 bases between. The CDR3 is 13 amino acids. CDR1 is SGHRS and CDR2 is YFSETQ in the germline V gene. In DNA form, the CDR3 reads TGCGCCAGCAGCTCGCAAACCACAGATACGCAGTATTTT. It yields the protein CASSSQTTDTQYF.

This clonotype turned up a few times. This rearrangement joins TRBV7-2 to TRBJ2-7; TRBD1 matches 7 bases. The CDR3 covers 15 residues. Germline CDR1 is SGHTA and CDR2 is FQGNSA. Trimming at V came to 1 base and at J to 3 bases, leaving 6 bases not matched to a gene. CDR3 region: CASSLGGGADYEQYF. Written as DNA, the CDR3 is TGTGCCAGCAGCTTAGGAGGGGGCGCGGACTACGAGCAGTACTTC.

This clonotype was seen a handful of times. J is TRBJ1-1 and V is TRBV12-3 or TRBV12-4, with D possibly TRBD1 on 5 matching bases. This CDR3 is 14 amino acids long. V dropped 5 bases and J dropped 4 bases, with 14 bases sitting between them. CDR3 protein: CASSPRGVGTEAFF. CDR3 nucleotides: TGTGCCAGCAGTCCCCGGGGGGTTGGCACTGAAGCTTTCTTT.

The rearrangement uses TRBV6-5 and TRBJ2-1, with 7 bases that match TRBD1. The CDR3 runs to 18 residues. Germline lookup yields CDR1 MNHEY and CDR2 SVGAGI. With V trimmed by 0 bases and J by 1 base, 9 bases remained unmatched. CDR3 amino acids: CASSYSATGVGSYNEQFF. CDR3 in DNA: TGTGCCAGCAGTTACTCCGCAACAGGGGTCGGGTCCTACAATGAGCAGTTCTTC.

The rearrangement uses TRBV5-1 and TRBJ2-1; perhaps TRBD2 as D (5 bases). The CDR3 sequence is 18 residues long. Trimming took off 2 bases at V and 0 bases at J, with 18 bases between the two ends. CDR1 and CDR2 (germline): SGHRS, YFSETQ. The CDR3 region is CASSLIWELWSSYNEQFF. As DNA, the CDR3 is TGCGCCAGCAGCTTAATTTGGGAGCTTTGGAGCTCCTACAATGAGCAGTTCTTC.

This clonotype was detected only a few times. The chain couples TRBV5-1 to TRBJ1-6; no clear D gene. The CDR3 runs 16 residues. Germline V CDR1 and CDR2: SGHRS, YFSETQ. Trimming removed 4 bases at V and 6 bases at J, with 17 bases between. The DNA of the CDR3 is TGCGCCAGCAGCCCCCGGGGAGGGTTAAGTAATTCACCCCTCCACTTT. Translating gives CASSPRGGLSNSPLHF.

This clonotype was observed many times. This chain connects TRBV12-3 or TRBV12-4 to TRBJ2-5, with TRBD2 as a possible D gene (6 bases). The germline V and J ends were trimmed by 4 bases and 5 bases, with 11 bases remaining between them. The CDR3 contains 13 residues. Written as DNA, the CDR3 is TGTGCCAGCAGTTCTAGCGATCGGGAGACCCAGTACTTC. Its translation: CASSSSDRETQYF.

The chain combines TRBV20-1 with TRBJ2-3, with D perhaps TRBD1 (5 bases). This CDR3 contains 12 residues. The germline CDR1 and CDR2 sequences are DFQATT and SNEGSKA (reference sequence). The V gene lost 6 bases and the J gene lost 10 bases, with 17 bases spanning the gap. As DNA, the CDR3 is TGCAGTGCGGGGCTCAACAGTGAATCGCAGTATTTT. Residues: CSAGLNSESQYF.

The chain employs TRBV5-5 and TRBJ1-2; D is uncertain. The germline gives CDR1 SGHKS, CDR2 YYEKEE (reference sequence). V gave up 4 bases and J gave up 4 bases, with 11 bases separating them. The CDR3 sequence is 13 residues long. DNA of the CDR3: TGTGCCAGCAGCCCCCTGCAGTCCTATGGCTACACCTTC. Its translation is CASSPLQSYGYTF.

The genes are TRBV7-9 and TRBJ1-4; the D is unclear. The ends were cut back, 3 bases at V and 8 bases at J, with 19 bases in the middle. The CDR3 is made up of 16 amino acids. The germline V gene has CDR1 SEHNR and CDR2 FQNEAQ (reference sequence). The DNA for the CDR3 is TGTGCCAGCAGCTTTAGGTTCGGATCTGACGGGGAAAAACTGTTTTTT. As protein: CASSFRFGSDGEKLFF.

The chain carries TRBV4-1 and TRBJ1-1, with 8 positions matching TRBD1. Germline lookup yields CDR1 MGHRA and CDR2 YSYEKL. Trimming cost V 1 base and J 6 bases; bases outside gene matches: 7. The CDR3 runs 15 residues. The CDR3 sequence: CASSQAVQGAAEAFF. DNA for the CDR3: TGCGCCAGCAGCCAAGCAGTGCAGGGGGCGGCTGAAGCTTTCTTT.

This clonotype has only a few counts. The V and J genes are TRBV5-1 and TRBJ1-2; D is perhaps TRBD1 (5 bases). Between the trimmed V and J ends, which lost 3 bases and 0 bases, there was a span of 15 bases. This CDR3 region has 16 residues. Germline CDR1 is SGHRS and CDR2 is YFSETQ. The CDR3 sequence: CASSSPLDIANYGYTF. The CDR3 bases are TGCGCCAGCAGCTCCCCTCTGGACATAGCTAACTATGGCTACACCTTC. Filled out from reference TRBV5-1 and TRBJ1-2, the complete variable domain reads KAGVTQTPRYLIKTRGQQVTLSCSPISGHRSVSWYQQTPGQGLQFLFEYFSETQRNKGNFPGRFSGRQFSNSRSEMNVSTLELGDSALYLCASSSPLDIANYGYTFGSGTRLTVV.

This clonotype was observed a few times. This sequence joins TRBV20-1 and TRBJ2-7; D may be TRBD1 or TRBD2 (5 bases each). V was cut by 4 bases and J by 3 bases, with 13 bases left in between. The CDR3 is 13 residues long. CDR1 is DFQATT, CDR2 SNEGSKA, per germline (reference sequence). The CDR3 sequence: CSATTGPLYEQYF. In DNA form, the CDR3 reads TGCAGTGCTACTACGGGACCGCTCTACGAGCAGTACTTC.